This is a list of T cell receptor beta chains from one sample in a study of shared clonotypes between healthy human individuals. Measured with immunoSEQ multiplex PCR; TCRdb has only the in-frame clones, and not every one. Of approximately 470,000 clones in the sample, around 73% are singletons; the top ten hold 12%. Sequencing was performed on PBMCs. All receptors derive from a woman between 40 and 55 years old in good health. Some clones in this sample may be carry-over from other donors' samples. Both conserved end residues are part of each CDR3.

TRBJ2-6	TRBV6-5	CASSRTGTGANVLTF
TRBJ2-1	TRBV19	CASSTAGYLNEQFF
TRBJ1-1	TRBV5-1	CASSLDHPFGAFF
TRBJ2-3	TRBV12-2	CASRPTAGGHADTQYF
TRBJ2-6	TRBV21-1	CASSPRQGADSGANVLTF
TRBJ2-4	TRBV14	CASSETSGRNIQYF
TRBJ2-5	TRBV9	CASSATGVTETQYF
TRBJ2-7	TRBV6-5	CASSSRAGDYEQYF
TRBJ1-1	TRBV7-8	CASSLDHASWEAFF
TRBJ1-3	TRBV27	CASRPRGGGGNTIYF
TRBJ1-1	TRBV9	CASSVDGRSTEAFF
TRBJ2-6	TRBV5-4	CASSSQGFGANVLTF
TRBJ2-5	TRBV5-6	CASSRGLGETQYF
TRBJ2-2	TRBV6-6	CASSYSLVYGELFF
TRBJ2-5	TRBV6-1	CASSVPGTFKTQYF
TRBJ2-7	TRBV5-1	CASSLGQGPYEQSF
TRBJ2-2	TRBV7-9	CASSSRGGRNTGELFF
TRBJ2-7	TRBV2	CASRRDRTYEQYF
TRBJ2-1	TRBV21-1	CASSNWGRDRNNEQFF
TRBJ1-3	TRBV18	CASSLRAESSGNTIYF
TRBJ1-1	TRBV28	CASSFGVESWTEAFF
TRBJ1-2	TRBV10-2	CASSETNGYTF
TRBJ2-7	TRBV11-1	CASRQGVAGTGEQYF
TRBJ2-3	TRBV5-1	CASSLVGTTDTQYF
TRBJ2-1	TRBV19	CASSDSYNERFF
TRBJ1-4	TRBV15	CATRVQGATNEKLFF
TRBJ1-5	TRBV19	CASSIGEPQHF
TRBJ2-1	TRBV6-4	CASSVELAEYNEQFF
TRBJ2-1	TRBV14	CASSQDSGRFEQFF
TRBJ1-1	TRBV10-3	CAIRRGGSSDTEAFF
TRBJ1-1	TRBV10-3	CATGDTEAFF
TRBJ2-7	TRBV25-1	CASSEYRYEQYF
TRBJ1-4	TRBV28	CASRAGVEKLFF
TRBJ2-6	TRBV7-8	CASSFGASGANVLTF
TRBJ2-1	TRBV5-4	CASRPRGSYNEQFF
TRBJ1-1	TRBV6-1	CASSGLPGGNTEAFF
TRBJ2-7	TRBV11-2	CASSSGLIPYEQYF
TRBJ2-4	TRBV11-2	CASSLESRGGVDIQYF
TRBJ2-2	TRBV2	CASSESGHNTGELFF
TRBJ1-1	TRBV5-6	CASSRTGGAETEAFF
TRBJ2-7	TRBV28	CASSPPRKGTEQYF
TRBJ1-5	TRBV6-6	CASSVRGRSNQPQHF
TRBJ2-4	TRBV5-1	CASSPLVSGIQYF
TRBJ2-1	TRBV2	CASSPPQALINEQFF
TRBJ2-5	TRBV20-1	CLPMRAETQYF
TRBJ1-2	TRBV28	CASSWTGGEGYGYTF
TRBJ2-3	TRBV7-7	CASSRGTGGTDTQYF
TRBJ2-3	TRBV6-4	CASSSETTDTQYF
TRBJ2-2	TRBV6-6	CNCRDRENTGELFF
TRBJ2-7	TRBV29-1	CSALTSRDEQYF
TRBJ2-3	TRBV4-3	CASSQGQELLTDTQYF
TRBJ1-4	TRBV28	CASSSRGWVAGEKLFF
TRBJ2-3	TRBV19	CASSIDNTGPLDTQYF
TRBJ2-7	TRBV5-4	CASSFAVTSYEQYF
TRBJ2-2	TRBV2	CASRTIAGNTGELFF
TRBJ1-5	TRBV28	CASTENPRGRGQQPQHF
TRBJ2-7	TRBV28	CASSGDRDYEQYF